This T cell receptor (beta chain) was sequenced for a study of response to subunit inactivated influenza vaccine. Trimming shortened V by 2 bases and J by 7 bases, and 18 bases separated the two germline ends. The CDR3 consists of 15 residues. Germline V gene lookup returns CDR1 SEHNR and CDR2 FQNEAQ (reference sequence). General study points: Few additional T cells are recruited per seasonal influenza vaccination, authors suggested.

A single record per CDR3 protein comes from TCRdb applying MiXCR to the RT-PCR reads. The table records about 530,000 distinct CDR3 sequences, over 10% of them present only once. Note on this clonotype: What it recognizes is unknown.

The sequencing here drew on PBMCs from blood, taken 45 days after vaccination. This TCR came from a man aged 50-59 years who received an inactivated influenza vaccine. The genes are TRBV7-9 and TRBJ2-7, with no clear D. For the CDR3, the DNA is TGTGCCAGCAGCTTATTAACGGCTACCTCCGGGGAGCAGTACTTC. It translates to CASSLLTATSGEQYF.